This note documents a single T cell receptor (beta chain) sequence. This entry belongs to a study of T cell changes during pregnancy in multiple sclerosis. The junction had 4 bases not matched to a gene; V was cut back by 4 bases and J by 1 base. The CDR3 is made up of 14 amino acids. CDR1 and CDR2 from the germline V gene are SNHLY and FYNNEI. The method was immunoSEQ multiplex PCR; TCRdb's version includes in-frame clones alone and lacks a portion of them. In the table there are roughly 93,000 clones, almost 95% of which are singletons. V and J are TRBV2 and TRBJ2-7; 7 positions match TRBD2. The sample was peripheral blood, taken after pregnancy. The origin of this receptor is a female donor with multiple sclerosis, enrolled in a pregnancy study. The CDR3 DNA reads TGTGCCAGCAGTGGGACTAGTGGTTCCTACGAGCAGTACTTC. Protein: CASSGTSGSYEQYF.